This entry is about one T cell receptor beta chain. What it recognizes is unknown. This sample stems from a study of cytomegalovirus exposure and HLA in healthy donors. Study-level points and caveats: Cytomegalovirus status, reportedly, was diagnosed with high specificity and sensitivity by the classifier.

The donors, nominally healthy at sampling, likely had unrecorded immune exposures. The length of the CDR3 is 15 residues. CDR1 is LGHNA and CDR2 is YSLEER in the germline V gene. V was trimmed by 1 base and J by 1 base, leaving 11 bases between them. PCR amplification relied on 60 Vbeta primers (plus 13 Jbeta primers). Clones were read by immunoSEQ multiplex PCR, and TCRdb kept only the in-frame ones, dropping some. The table gives more than 85,000 clones; the top ten clones make up more than 5.5% of it. The V call is TRBV4-3, the J call TRBJ2-7; a weak D match, TRBD2 (5 bases). Material: PBMCs. This TCR was recovered from a girl aged 5-17 years in good health and CMV-seropositive. The CDR3 DNA follows: TGCGCCAGCAGCCAAGCTCCCACGGGGTCCTACGAGCAGTACTTC. Translated: CASSQAPTGSYEQYF.